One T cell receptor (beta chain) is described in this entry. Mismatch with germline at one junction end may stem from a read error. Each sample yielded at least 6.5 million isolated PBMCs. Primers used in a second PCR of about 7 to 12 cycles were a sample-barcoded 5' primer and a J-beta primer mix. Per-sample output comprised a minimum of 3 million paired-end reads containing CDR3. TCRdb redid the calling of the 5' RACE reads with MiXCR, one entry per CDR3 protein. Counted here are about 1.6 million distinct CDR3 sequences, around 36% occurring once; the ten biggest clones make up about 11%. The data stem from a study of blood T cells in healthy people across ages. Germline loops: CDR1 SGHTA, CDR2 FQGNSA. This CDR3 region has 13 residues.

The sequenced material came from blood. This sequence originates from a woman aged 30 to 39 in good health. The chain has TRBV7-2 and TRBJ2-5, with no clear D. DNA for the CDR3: TGTGTCAGCAGCTTGAGTTTAGGAGAGACCCAGTACTTC. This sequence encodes CVSSLSLGETQYF.